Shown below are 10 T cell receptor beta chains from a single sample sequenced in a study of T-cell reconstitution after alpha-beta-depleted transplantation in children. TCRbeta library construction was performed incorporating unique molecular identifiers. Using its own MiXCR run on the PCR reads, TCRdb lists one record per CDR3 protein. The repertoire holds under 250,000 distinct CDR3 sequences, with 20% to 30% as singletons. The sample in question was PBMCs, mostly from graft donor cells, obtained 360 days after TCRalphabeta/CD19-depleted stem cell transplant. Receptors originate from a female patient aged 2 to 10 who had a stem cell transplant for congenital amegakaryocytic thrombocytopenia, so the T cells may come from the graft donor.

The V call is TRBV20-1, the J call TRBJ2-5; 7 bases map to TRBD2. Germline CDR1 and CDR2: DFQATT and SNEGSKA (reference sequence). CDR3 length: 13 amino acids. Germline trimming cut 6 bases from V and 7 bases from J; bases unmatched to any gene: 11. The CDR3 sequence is CSARSGGSGTQYF. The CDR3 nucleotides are TGCAGTGCCCGGTCGGGCGGGAGCGGGACCCAGTACTTC.

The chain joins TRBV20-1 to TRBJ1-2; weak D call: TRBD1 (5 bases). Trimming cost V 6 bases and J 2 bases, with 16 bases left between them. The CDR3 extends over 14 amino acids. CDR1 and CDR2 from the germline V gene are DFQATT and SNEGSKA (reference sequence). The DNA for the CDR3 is TGCAGTGCCCCCGGGGGGGTTCCCAACTATGGCTACACCTTC. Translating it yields CSAPGGVPNYGYTF.

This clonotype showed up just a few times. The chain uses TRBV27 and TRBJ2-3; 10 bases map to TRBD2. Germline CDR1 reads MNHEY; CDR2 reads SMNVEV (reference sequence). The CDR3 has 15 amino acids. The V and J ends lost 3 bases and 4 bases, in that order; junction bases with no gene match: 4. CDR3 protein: CASSFLAGDADTQYF. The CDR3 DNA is TGTGCCAGCAGTTTTCTAGCGGGAGATGCAGATACGCAGTATTTT.

CDR3 nucleotides: TGTGCCAGCAGCTCGCATAGCGGGAGGGAGCGAGCAGATACGCAGTATTTT. It encodes CASSSHSGRERADTQYF. V and J are TRBV7-2 and TRBJ2-3, with 11 bases lining up with TRBD2. Trimming took 4 bases from V and 4 from J; bases not matched to a gene: 10. The CDR3 covers 17 residues. The germline V gene encodes CDR1 SGHTA and CDR2 FQGNSA.

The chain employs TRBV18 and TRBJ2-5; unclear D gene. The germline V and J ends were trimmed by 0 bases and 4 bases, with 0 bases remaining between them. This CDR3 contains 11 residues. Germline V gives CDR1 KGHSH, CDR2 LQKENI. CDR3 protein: CASSPPETQYF. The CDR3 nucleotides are TGTGCCAGCTCACCACCAGAGACCCAGTACTTC.

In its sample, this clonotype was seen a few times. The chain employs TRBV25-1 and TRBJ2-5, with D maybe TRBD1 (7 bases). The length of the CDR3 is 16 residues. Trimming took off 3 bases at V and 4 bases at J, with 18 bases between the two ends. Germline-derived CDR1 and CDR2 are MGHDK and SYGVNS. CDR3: CASSDWGATGRETQYF. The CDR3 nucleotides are TGTGCCAGCAGTGACTGGGGGGCGACAGGGCGAGAGACCCAGTACTTC.

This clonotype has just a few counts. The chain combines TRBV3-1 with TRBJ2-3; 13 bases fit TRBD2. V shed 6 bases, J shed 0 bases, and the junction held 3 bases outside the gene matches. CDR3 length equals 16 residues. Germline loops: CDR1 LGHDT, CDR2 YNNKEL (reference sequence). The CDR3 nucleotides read TGTGCCAGCAGTCCACTAGCGGGGGGGAGCACAGATACGCAGTATTTT. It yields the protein CASSPLAGGSTDTQYF.

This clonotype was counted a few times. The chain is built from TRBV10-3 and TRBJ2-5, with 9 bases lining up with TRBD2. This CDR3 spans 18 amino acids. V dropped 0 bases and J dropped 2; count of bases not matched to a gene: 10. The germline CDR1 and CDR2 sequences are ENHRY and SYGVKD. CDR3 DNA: TGTGCCATCAGTGAGTCGGGTCTGCGGGGGGGCCTTCAAGAGACCCAGTACTTC. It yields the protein CAISESGLRGGLQETQYF.

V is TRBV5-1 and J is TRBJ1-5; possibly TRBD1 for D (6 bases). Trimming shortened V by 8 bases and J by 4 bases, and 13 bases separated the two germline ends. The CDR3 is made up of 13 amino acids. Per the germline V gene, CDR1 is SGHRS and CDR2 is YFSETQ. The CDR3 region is CARNRVWNQPQHF. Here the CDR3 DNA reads TGCGCCAGGAACAGGGTTTGGAATCAGCCCCAGCATTTT.

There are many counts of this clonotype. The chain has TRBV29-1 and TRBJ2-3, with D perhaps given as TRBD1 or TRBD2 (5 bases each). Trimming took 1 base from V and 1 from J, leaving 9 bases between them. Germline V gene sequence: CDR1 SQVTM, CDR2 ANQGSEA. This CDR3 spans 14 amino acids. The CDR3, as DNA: TGCAGCGTTGAAGTCGGGACCCGCACAGATACGCAGTATTTT. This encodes CSVEVGTRTDTQYF.